Shown below are 21 T cell receptor beta chains from a single sample sequenced in a study of cytomegalovirus exposure and HLA in healthy donors. PCR used 60 Vbeta primers and 13 Jbeta primers. Data came from immunoSEQ multiplex PCR; TCRdb stores just in-frame clones and leaves some out. The sample includes roughly 240,000 clones, roughly 82% of them seen just once. Sequenced sample: PBMCs. Source of these receptors: a woman aged 40 to 50 in good health and CMV-seropositive.

The rearrangement uses TRBV18 and TRBJ1-5, with 9 bases fitting TRBD1. The V and J ends lost 2 bases and 1 base, in that order; junction bases with no gene match: 6. Per germline, CDR1 KGHSH and CDR2 LQKENI. The CDR3 sequence is 17 residues long. CDR3 sequence (DNA): TGTGCCAGCTCACCATACCAGGACAGGGGAAGCAATCAGCCCCAGCATTTT. It is translated as CASSPYQDRGSNQPQHF.

This clone came up once. This chain links TRBV6-5 with TRBJ1-3, with 11 bases lining up with TRBD1. V lost 4 bases and J lost 0; bases outside the gene matches: 2. Germline V CDR1 and CDR2: MNHEY, SVGAGI. The CDR3 contains 16 residues. The CDR3 spells CASSLGTGGSGNTIYF. In DNA, the CDR3 is TGTGCCAGCAGTTTGGGGACAGGGGGCTCTGGAAACACCATATATTTT.

CDR3 coding DNA: TGTGCCAGCAGCGTAGTGGCTAGCGGGAGTACAGATACGCAGTATTTT. Residues: CASSVVASGSTDTQYF. This sequence joins TRBV9 and TRBJ2-3; 10 positions agree with TRBD2. This CDR3 contains 16 residues. The germline V gene encodes CDR1 SGDLS and CDR2 YYNGEE. Trimming took 0 bases from V and 3 from J; bases not matched to a gene: 4.

The chain recombines TRBV5-1 with TRBJ1-4, with 10 bases lining up with TRBD1. CDR1 and CDR2 (germline): SGHRS, YFSETQ. CDR3 size: 16 residues. The V segment lost 4 bases and the J segment 0 bases; nucleotides outside the gene matches: 3. CDR3 in amino acids: CASSVGTGATNEKLFF. The CDR3 coding sequence is TGCGCCAGCAGCGTGGGGACAGGGGCAACTAATGAAAAACTGTTTTTT.

This sequence joins TRBV27 and TRBJ2-7, with D possibly TRBD2 on 6 matching bases. CDR1 and CDR2 from the germline V gene are MNHEY and SMNVEV (reference sequence). Trimming left V 5 bases short and J 5 bases short, with 22 bases between. The CDR3 loop spans 16 amino acids. CDR3 loop: CASSPYRGVESNEQYF. As DNA, the CDR3 is TGTGCCAGCAGTCCTTATCGCGGGGTAGAGTCCAACGAGCAGTACTTC.

This chain connects TRBV7-9 to TRBJ2-2; maybe TRBD2 (6 bases). Germline loops: CDR1 SEHNR, CDR2 FQNEAQ (reference sequence). V dropped 5 bases and J dropped 5 bases, with 18 bases sitting between them. The CDR3 covers 16 residues. This CDR3 is CASSKSRLEITGELFF. CDR3 in DNA: TGTGCCAGCAGCAAATCAAGACTAGAAATTACCGGGGAGCTGTTTTTT.

The genes are TRBV4-1 and TRBJ2-1; 11 nucleotides line up with TRBD2. This CDR3 comprises 16 residues. CDR1 is MGHRA, CDR2 YSYEKL, per germline. The J segment lost 5 bases and the V segment lost 1 base, leaving 4 bases of the junction unmatched. The DNA for the CDR3 is TGCGCCAGCAGCCAAGCGGCTAGCGGGGGGAACAATGAGCAGTTCTTC. As protein: CASSQAASGGNNEQFF.

The chain uses TRBV6-5 and TRBJ1-2; 9 bases fit TRBD1. Trimming removed 6 bases from V and 8 bases from J; junction bases left unmatched: 10. This CDR3 spans 14 amino acids. Germline loops: CDR1 MNHEY, CDR2 SVGAGI. CDR3 protein: CASRRTGGAGGYTF. The CDR3 nucleotides are TGTGCCAGCAGGCGAACAGGGGGCGCCGGCGGCTACACCTTC.

The rearrangement joins TRBV5-1 to TRBJ2-7; TRBD2 matches at 7 bases. V lost 4 bases, J lost 3 bases, and 16 bases stayed unmatched. Per the germline V gene, CDR1 is SGHRS and CDR2 is YFSETQ. CDR3 length: 17 residues. Written as DNA, the CDR3 is TGCGCCAGCAGCCGAACGATGGGGCCTAGCGGAAACTACGAGCAGTACTTC. As protein: CASSRTMGPSGNYEQYF. Using reference TRBV5-1 and TRBJ2-7 for the parts outside the CDR3, the full variable domain is KAGVTQTPRYLIKTRGQQVTLSCSPISGHRSVSWYQQTPGQGLQFLFEYFSETQRNKGNFPGRFSGRQFSNSRSEMNVSTLELGDSALYLCASSRTMGPSGNYEQYFGPGTRLTVT.

This clone was counted between two and nine times. Sequence at one end of the junction differs from germline and may be a read error. V and J are TRBV5-8 and TRBJ2-5; 8 nucleotides match TRBD1. The CDR3 is 15 residues long. Germline V CDR1 and CDR2: SGHTS, YDEGEE. Here the CDR3 DNA reads TGTGCCAGCAGTTTGGGGACAGGCAGGCAAGAGACCCAGTACTTC. Translated: CASSLGTGRQETQYF.

The chain has TRBV13 and TRBJ1-1, with TRBD1 matching over 8 bases. The CDR3 runs 14 residues. Trimming at V came to 5 bases and at J to 4 bases, leaving 6 bases not matched to a gene. CDR1 is PRHDT and CDR2 is FYEKMQ in the germline V gene (reference sequence). In DNA, the CDR3 is TGTGCCAGCAGCCAGGGGGCAGGGGGCACTGAAGCTTTCTTT. Protein sequence: CASSQGAGGTEAFF.

The V call is TRBV5-1, the J call TRBJ2-2; 7 nucleotides agree with TRBD1. The V segment lost 4 bases and the J segment 5 bases; nucleotides outside the gene matches: 5. This CDR3 comprises 14 residues. Germline lookup yields CDR1 SGHRS and CDR2 YFSETQ. CDR3 bases: TGCGCCAGCAGCGACCCACAGGGGACCGGGGAGCTGTTTTTT. Translation gives CASSDPQGTGELFF.

V and J are TRBV12-5 and TRBJ2-1; 7 positions match TRBD1. Germline loops: CDR1 LGHNT, CDR2 FRNRAP. The CDR3 contains 18 residues. Unmatched junction bases numbered 11, after V lost 0 bases and J lost 3 bases. The CDR3 DNA sequence: TGTGCTAGTGGTTTGGTATCGGTGGCAGGGGGTTTCTACAATGAGCAGTTCTTC. It yields the protein CASGLVSVAGGFYNEQFF.

DNA for the CDR3: TGCGCCAGCAGCCCTACAGGGGGGTATGGACAGCCCCAGCATTTT. This translates into CASSPTGGYGQPQHF. The chain combines TRBV5-1 with TRBJ1-5; TRBD1 agrees at 8 bases. V gave up 4 bases and J gave up 7 bases; unmatched junction bases: 10. The V gene's germline CDR1 is SGHRS and CDR2 YFSETQ. The CDR3 has 15 residues.

CDR3 amino acids: CAWSSQATGLSPLHF. The CDR3 bases are TGTGCCTGGAGTTCCCAAGCGACAGGGCTCTCACCCCTCCACTTT. The V call is TRBV30, the J call TRBJ1-6; TRBD1 agrees at 7 bases. The germline V gene encodes CDR1 GTSNPN and CDR2 SVGIG (reference sequence). CDR3 length: 15 amino acids. Unmatched junction bases numbered 11, after V lost 2 bases and J lost 10 bases.

The chain is built from TRBV30 and TRBJ1-2, with a tentative D call TRBD1 (6 bases). Germline CDR1 GTSNPN, CDR2 SVGIG (reference sequence). V lost 3 bases, J lost 6 bases, and 11 bases lay in between. There are 12 residues in the CDR3. Written as DNA, the CDR3 is TGTGCCTGGAGATTTGGGGGCCATGGCTACACCTTC. Its translation: CAWRFGGHGYTF.

The J gene is TRBJ1-5, the V gene TRBV28; D is perhaps TRBD1 (6 bases). Trimming took 11 bases from V and 4 from J, leaving 24 bases between them. The CDR3 length is 16 residues. Germline loops: CDR1 MDHEN, CDR2 SYDVKM. The CDR3 DNA is TGTGCCGTGAGAAATGGGGGCGGAGCTGGTAATCAGCCCCAGCATTTT. Its translation is CAVRNGGGAGNQPQHF.

The chain has TRBV5-1 and TRBJ2-1, with 9 bases aligning to TRBD1. CDR3 size: 14 residues. Germline-derived CDR1 and CDR2 are SGHRS and YFSETQ. Trimming removed 0 bases from V and 8 bases from J; junction bases left unmatched: 3. Here the CDR3 reads CASSLGQGGHEQFF. The CDR3 DNA reads TGCGCCAGCAGCTTGGGACAGGGGGGGCATGAGCAGTTCTTC.

The chain's CDR3 is CASNPSGGAGELFF. Here the CDR3 DNA reads TGTGCCAGCAATCCTAGCGGGGGGGCCGGGGAGCTGTTTTTT. The chain recombines TRBV6-1 with TRBJ2-2; 12 bases are shared with TRBD2. CDR3 length equals 14 residues. CDR1 and CDR2 (germline): MNHNS, SASEGT. V lost 7 bases to trimming and J lost 6 bases; unmatched junction nucleotides: 3.

This chain links TRBV7-2 with TRBJ2-3; no firm D call. CDR3 size: 16 residues. Germline V lookup: CDR1 SGHTA, CDR2 FQGNSA. V lost 1 base and J lost 0, with 11 bases in between. The CDR3 region has the DNA TGTGCCAGCAGCTTAGAGGCGGATACTAGCACAGATACGCAGTATTTT. It specifies CASSLEADTSTDTQYF.

This clone showed up just a few times. V and J are TRBV7-2 and TRBJ2-7, with TRBD2 matching over 7 bases. This CDR3 is 15 amino acids long. After removal of 1 base from V and 2 bases from J, the junction contained 5 bases not matched to a gene. The germline V gene encodes CDR1 SGHTA and CDR2 FQGNSA. Here the CDR3 reads CASSLGSGTAYEQYF. The CDR3 DNA sequence: TGTGCCAGCAGCTTAGGGAGCGGGACGGCCTACGAGCAGTACTTC.